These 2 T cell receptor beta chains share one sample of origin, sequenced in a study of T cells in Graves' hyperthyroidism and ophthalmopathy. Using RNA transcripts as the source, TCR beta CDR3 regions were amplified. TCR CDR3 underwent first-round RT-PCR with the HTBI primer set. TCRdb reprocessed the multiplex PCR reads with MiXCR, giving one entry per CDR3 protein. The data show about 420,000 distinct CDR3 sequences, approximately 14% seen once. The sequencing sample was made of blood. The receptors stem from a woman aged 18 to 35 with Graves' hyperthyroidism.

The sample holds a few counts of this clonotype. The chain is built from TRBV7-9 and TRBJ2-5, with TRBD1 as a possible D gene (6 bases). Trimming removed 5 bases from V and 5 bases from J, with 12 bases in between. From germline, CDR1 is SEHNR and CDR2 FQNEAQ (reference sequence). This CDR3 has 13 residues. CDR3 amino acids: CASSRDNRETQYF. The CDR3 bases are TGTGCCAGCAGCCGGGACAATCGGGAGACCCAGTACTTC.

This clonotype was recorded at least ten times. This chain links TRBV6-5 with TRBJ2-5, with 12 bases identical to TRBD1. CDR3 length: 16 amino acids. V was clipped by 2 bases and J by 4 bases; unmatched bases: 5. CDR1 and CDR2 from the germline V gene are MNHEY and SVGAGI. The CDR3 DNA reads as TGTGCCAGCAGTTACGGGACAGGGGGCGGAGGAGAGACCCAGTACTTC. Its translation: CASSYGTGGGGETQYF.